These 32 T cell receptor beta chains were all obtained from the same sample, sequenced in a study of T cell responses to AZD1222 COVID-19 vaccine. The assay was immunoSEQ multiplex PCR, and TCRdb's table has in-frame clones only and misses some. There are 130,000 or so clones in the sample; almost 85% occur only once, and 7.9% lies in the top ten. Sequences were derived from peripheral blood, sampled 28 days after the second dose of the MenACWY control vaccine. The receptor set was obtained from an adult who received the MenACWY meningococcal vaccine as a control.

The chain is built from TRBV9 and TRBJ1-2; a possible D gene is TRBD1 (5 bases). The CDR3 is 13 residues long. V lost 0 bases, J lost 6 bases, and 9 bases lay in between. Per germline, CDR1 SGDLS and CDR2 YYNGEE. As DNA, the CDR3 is TGTGCCAGCAGCGTAGCTCAGGGTAATGGCTACACCTTC. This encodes CASSVAQGNGYTF.

CDR3 sequence (DNA): TGTGCCAGCAGTGAACAGGGGGGTAATCAGCCCCAGCATTTT. Translation gives CASSEQGGNQPQHF. The chain recombines TRBV6-4 with TRBJ1-5; 8 bases match TRBD1. The CDR3 totals 14 residues. Germline V gene lookup returns CDR1 MRHNA and CDR2 SNTAGT. J lost 4 bases, V lost 3 bases, and 2 bases had no gene match.

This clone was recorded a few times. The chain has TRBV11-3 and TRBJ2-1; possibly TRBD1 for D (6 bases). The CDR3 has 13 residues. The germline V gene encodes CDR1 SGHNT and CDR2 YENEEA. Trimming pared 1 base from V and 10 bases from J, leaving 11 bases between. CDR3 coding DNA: TGTGCCAGCAGCTTAGTCACCGGGACAGAGCAGTTCTTC. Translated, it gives CASSLVTGTEQFF.

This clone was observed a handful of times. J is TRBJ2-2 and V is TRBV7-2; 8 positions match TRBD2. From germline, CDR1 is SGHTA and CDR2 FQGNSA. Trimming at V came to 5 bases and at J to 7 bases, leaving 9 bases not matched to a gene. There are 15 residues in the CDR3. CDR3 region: CASSQLTGGNGELFF. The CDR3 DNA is TGTGCCAGCAGCCAACTCACGGGGGGGAACGGGGAGCTGTTTTTT. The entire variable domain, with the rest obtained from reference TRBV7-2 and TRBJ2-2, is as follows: GAGVSQSPSNKVTEKGKDVELRCDPISGHTALYWYRQSLGQGLEFLIYFQGNSAPDKSGLPSDRFSAERTGGSVSTLTIQRTQQEDSAVYLCASSQLTGGNGELFFGEGSRLTVL.

CDR3 nucleotides: TGTGCCAGCAGCGTGGACGTCCTCTCTGGAAACACCATATATTTT. Protein: CASSVDVLSGNTIYF. The rearrangement uses TRBV5-4 and TRBJ1-3; D remains ambiguous. This CDR3 has 15 residues. The germline V gene has CDR1 SGHNT and CDR2 YYREEE (reference sequence). V was shortened by 4 bases and J by 0 bases, with 11 bases between the two germline ends.

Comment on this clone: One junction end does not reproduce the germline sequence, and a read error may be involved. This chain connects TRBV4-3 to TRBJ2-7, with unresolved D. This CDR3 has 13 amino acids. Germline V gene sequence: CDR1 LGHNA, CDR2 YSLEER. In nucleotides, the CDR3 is TGCGCCAGCAGCCCTGACGCCACCGGAACACGGCACTTC. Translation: CASSPDATGTRHF.

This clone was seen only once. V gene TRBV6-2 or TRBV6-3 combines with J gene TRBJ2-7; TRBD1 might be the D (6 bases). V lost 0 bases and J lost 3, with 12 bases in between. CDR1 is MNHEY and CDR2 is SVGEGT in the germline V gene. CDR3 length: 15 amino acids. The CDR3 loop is CASSYSRGIRYEQYF. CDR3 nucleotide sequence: TGTGCCAGCAGTTACTCGAGGGGGATACGCTACGAGCAGTACTTC.

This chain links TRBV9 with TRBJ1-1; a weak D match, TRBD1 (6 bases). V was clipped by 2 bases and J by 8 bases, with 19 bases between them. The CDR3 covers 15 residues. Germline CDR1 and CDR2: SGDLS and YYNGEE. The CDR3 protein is CASSVLGGPGQEAFF. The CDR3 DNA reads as TGTGCCAGCAGCGTTCTAGGGGGACCGGGACAAGAAGCTTTCTTT.

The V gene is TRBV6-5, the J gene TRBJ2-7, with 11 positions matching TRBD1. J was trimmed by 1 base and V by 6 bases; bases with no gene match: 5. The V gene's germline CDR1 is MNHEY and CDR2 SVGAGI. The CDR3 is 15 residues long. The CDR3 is CASSYGQGASYEQYF. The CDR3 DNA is TGTGCCAGCAGCTATGGACAGGGGGCATCCTACGAGCAGTACTTC.

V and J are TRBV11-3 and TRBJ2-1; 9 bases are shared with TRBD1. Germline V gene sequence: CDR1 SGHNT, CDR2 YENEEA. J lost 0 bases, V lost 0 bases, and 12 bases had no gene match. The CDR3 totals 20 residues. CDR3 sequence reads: CASSLDKWGQGKSSYNEQFF. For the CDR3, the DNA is TGTGCCAGCAGCTTAGATAAGTGGGGACAGGGCAAGAGCTCCTACAATGAGCAGTTCTTC.

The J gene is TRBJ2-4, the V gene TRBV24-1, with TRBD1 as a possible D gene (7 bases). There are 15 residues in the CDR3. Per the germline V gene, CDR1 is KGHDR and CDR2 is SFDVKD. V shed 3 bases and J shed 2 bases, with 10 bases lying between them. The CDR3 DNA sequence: TGTGCCACCAGTGATGGAGGGGGCCCCAAAAACATTCAGTACTTC. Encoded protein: CATSDGGGPKNIQYF.

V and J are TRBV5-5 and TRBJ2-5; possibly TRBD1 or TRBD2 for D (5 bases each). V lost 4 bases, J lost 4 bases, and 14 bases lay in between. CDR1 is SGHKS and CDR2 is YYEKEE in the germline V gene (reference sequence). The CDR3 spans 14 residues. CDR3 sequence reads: CASSPLRGAETQYF. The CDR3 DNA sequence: TGTGCCAGCAGCCCCTTGAGGGGAGCAGAGACCCAGTACTTC. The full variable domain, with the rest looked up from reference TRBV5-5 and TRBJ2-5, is DAGVTQSPTHLIKTRGQQVTLRCSPISGHKSVSWYQQVLGQGPQFIFQYYEKEERGRGNFPDRFSARQFPNYSSELNVNALLLGDSALYLCASSPLRGAETQYFGPGTRLLVL.

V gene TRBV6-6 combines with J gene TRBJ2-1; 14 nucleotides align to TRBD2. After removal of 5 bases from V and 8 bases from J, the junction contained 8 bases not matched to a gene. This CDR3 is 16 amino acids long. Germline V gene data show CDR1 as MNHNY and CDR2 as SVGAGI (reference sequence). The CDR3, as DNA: TGTGCCAGCAGTCGACTAGCGGGAGGGCCGAACCATGAGCAGTTCTTC. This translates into CASSRLAGGPNHEQFF.

The CDR3 reads CASSFSGTALVGANVLTF. The CDR3 bases are TGTGCCAGCAGCTTCTCCGGGACGGCGCTAGTTGGGGCCAACGTCCTGACTTTC. This chain uses TRBV7-2 with TRBJ2-6, with D perhaps being TRBD1 or TRBD2 (5 bases each). V lost 3 bases and J lost 3, with 18 bases in between. There are 18 residues in the CDR3. CDR1 and CDR2 from the germline V gene are SGHTA and FQGNSA.

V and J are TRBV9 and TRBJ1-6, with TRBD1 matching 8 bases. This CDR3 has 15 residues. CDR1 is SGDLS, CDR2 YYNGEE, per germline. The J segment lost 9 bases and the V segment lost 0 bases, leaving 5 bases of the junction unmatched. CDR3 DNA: TGTGCCAGCAGCGTAGGGCAGGGGGCTGGTTCACCCCTCCACTTT. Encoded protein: CASSVGQGAGSPLHF. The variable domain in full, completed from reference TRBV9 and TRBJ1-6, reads DSGVTQTPKHLITATGQRVTLRCSPRSGDLSVYWYQQSLDQGLQFLIQYYNGEERAKGNILERFSAQQFPDLHSELNLSSLELGDSALYFCASSVGQGAGSPLHFGNGTRLTVT.

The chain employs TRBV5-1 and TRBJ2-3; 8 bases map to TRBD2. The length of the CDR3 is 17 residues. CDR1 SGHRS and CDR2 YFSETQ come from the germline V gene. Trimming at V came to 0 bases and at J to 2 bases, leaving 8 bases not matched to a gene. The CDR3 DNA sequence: TGCGCCAGCAGCTTGGACCAAAGCGGGGGCTACACAGATACGCAGTATTTT. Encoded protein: CASSLDQSGGYTDTQYF.

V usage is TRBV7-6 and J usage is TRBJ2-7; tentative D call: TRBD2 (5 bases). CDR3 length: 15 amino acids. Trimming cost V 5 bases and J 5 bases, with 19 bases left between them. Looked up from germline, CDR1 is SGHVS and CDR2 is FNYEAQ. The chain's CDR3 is CASSPYLAEEDEQYF. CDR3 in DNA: TGTGCCAGCAGCCCCTACTTGGCGGAGGAGGACGAGCAGTACTTC.

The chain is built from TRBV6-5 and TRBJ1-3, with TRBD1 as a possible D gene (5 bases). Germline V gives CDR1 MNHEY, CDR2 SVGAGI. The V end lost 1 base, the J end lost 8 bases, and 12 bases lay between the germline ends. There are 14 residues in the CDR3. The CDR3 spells CASSYYHGGDTIYF. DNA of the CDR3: TGTGCCAGCAGTTACTATCACGGGGGAGACACCATATATTTT.

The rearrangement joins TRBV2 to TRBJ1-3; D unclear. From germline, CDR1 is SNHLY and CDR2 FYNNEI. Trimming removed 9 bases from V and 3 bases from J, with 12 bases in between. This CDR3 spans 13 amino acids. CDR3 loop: CASSILGGNTIYF. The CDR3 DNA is TGTGCCAGTTCAATTCTGGGTGGAAACACCATATATTTT.

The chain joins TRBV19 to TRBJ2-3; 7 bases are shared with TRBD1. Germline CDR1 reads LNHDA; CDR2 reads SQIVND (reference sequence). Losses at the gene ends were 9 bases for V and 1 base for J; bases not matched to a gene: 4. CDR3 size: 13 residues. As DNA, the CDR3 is TGTGCCAGCAAGGGGGCAGGCACAGATACGCAGTATTTT. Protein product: CASKGAGTDTQYF.

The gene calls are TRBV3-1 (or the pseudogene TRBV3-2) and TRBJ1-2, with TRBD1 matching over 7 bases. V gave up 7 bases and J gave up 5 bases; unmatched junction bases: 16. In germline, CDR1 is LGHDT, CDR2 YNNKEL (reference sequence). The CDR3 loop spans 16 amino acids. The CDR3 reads CASTNLDRVDLYGYTF. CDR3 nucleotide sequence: TGTGCCAGCACCAACCTAGACAGGGTGGACCTTTATGGCTACACCTTC.

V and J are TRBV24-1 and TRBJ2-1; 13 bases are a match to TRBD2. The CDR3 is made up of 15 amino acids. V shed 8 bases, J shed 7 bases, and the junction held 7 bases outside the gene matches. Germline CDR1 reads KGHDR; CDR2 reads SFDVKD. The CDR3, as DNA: TGTGCCACCAACGACGGGACTAGCGGGATAAATGAGCAGTTCTTC. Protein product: CATNDGTSGINEQFF.

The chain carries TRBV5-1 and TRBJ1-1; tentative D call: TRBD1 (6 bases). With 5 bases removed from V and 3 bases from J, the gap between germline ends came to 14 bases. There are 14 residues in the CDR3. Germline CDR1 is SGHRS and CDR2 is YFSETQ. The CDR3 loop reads CASSHRVLDTEAFF. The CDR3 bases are TGCGCCAGCAGTCACAGGGTGTTGGACACTGAAGCTTTCTTT.

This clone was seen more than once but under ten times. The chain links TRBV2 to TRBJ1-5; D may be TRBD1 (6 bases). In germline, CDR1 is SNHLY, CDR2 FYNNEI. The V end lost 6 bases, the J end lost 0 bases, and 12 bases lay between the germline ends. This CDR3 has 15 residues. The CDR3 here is CASSRDTYSNQPQHF. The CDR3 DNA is TGTGCCAGCAGCCGGGACACCTATAGCAATCAGCCCCAGCATTTT.

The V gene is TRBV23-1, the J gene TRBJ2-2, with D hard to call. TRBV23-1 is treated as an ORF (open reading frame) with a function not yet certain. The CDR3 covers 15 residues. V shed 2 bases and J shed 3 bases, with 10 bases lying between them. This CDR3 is CASSQPWVDTGELFF. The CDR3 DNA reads TGCGCCAGCAGTCAACCATGGGTCGACACCGGGGAGCTGTTTTTT.

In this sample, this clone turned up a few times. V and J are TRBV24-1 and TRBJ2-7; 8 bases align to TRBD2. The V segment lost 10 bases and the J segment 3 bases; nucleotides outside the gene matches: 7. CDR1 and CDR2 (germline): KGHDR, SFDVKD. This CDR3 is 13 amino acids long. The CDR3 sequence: CATRAGENYEQYF. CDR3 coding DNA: TGTGCCACTAGAGCGGGAGAAAACTACGAGCAGTACTTC.

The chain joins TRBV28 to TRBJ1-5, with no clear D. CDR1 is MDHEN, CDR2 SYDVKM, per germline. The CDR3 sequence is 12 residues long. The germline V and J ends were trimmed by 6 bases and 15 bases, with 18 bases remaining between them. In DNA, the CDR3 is TGTGCCAGCAGACGGACGGAGGGCATGGGGCATTTT. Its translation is CASRRTEGMGHF.

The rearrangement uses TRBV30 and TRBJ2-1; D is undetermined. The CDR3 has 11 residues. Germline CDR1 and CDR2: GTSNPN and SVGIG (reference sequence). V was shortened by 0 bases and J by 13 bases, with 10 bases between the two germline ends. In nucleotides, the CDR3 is TGTGCCTGGAGTGTAAAGGCACCCCAGTTCTTC. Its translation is CAWSVKAPQFF.

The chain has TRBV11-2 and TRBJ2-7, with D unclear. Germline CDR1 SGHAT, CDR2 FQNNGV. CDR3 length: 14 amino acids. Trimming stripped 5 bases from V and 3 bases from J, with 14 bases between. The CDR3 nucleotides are TGTGCCAGCAGCCTCACTCAACGGAGCTACGAGCAGTACTTC. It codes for CASSLTQRSYEQYF.

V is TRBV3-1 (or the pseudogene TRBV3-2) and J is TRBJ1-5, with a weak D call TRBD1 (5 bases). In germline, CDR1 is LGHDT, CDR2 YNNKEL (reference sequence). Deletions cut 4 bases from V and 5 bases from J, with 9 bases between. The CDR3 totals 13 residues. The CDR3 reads CASSPGSDQPQHF. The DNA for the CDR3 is TGTGCCAGCAGCCCAGGGTCGGATCAGCCCCAGCATTTT.

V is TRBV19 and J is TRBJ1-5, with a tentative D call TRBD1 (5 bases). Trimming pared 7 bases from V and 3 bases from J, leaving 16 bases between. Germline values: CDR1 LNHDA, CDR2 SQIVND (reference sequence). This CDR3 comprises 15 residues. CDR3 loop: CASTNTGADNQPQHF. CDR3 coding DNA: TGTGCCAGTACCAATACCGGGGCCGACAATCAGCCCCAGCATTTT. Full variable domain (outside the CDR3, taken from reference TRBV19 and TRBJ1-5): DGGITQSPKYLFRKEGQNVTLSCEQNLNHDAMYWYRQDPGQGLRLIYYSQIVNDFQKGDIAEGYSVSREKKESFPLTVTSAQKNPTAFYLCASTNTGADNQPQHFGDGTRLSIL.

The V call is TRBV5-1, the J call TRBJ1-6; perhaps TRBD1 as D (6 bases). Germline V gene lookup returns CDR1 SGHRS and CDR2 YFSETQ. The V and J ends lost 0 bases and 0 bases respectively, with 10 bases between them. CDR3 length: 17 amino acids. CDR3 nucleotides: TGCGCCAGCAGCTTGGAAGGGGGGAGCTCCTATAATTCACCCCTCCACTTT. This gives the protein CASSLEGGSSYNSPLHF. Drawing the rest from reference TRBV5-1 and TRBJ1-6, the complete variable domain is KAGVTQTPRYLIKTRGQQVTLSCSPISGHRSVSWYQQTPGQGLQFLFEYFSETQRNKGNFPGRFSGRQFSNSRSEMNVSTLELGDSALYLCASSLEGGSSYNSPLHFGNGTRLTVT.